This TCR beta chain was obtained from a study of shared clonotypes between healthy human individuals. Study outcomes and limitations: Larger richness was generally estimated for naive than memory subsets. Depth was large, yet rarefaction showed that sorted-subset sequencing was incomplete. Generation probability values for non-shared clonotypes were lower than those for clonotypes shared by all four donors.

Per the germline V gene, CDR1 is SQVTM and CDR2 is ANQGSEA. CDR3 length: 14 amino acids. Trimming took off 0 bases at V and 0 bases at J, with 9 bases between the two ends. About this clone: The antigen is unknown.

Donation came from healthy HIV-negative adults that had no recent acute infections or vaccinations. Clones were sequenced by immunoSEQ multiplex PCR, and TCRdb holds only the in-frame ones, with some missing. Of more than 900,000 clones listed, 75% to 80% are singletons. The specimen sequenced was memory CD4+ T cells from PBMCs. Documented subset: CD45RA-negative fraction. The receptor comes from a young man in good health. Some clones in this sample may be carry-over from other donors' samples. This rearrangement joins TRBV29-1 to TRBJ2-7; D ambiguous. The CDR3 DNA follows: TGCAGCGTTGAAGATCGGGCATCCTCCTACGAGCAGTACTTC. Encoded protein: CSVEDRASSYEQYF.